This TCR beta chain was sequenced in a study of T cell responses to AZD1222 COVID-19 vaccine. Study-wide points: Every sample of the repertoires postdated the peak T cell response. Spike-specific TCR breadth rose after two AZD1222 doses, and depth rose as well. Dominant CD4 TCR responses targeted spike regions 160-218 and 743-854. The donor group comprised mostly white British people and more females; the analysis possibly underestimated clonal diversity.

The repertoire was sequenced with immunoSEQ multiplex PCR; TCRdb's copy has only in-frame clones and lacks some. The sample yields some 90,000 clones, about 90% seen once. This clone has a single count. Antigen unknown. Germline assignment: CDR1 SGHAT and CDR2 FQNNGV. Germline trimming cut 2 bases from V and 4 bases from J; bases unmatched to any gene: 5. CDR3 size: 14 residues. The clonotype originates from an adult in good health. The sequences come from peripheral blood, collected on day 0 of AZD1222 vaccination. The rearrangement links TRBV11-2 to TRBJ2-7, with TRBD2 matching 7 bases. For the CDR3, the DNA is TGTGCCAGCAGCTTAACTCTGGGGGGGTACGAGCAGTACTTC. This codes for CASSLTLGGYEQYF.